This paragraph covers one T cell receptor beta chain sequence. The CDR3 contains 14 residues. Germline V lookup: CDR1 PRHDT, CDR2 FYEKMQ (reference sequence). The J segment lost 5 bases and the V segment lost 5 bases, leaving 6 bases of the junction unmatched. Time point described: sample taken at primary tumor resection. The donor group consisted of around 77 patients who had untreated, early-stage non-small cell lung cancer. These data belong to a study of spatial heterogeneity in lung cancer. Via MiXCR, TCRdb re-called the 5' RACE reads, giving one row per CDR3 protein. The sample holds nearly 80,000 distinct CDR3 sequences, under 8.5% seen once.

The chain is built from TRBV13 and TRBJ2-3; TRBD1 matches 8 bases. This specimen was PBMCs, taken at surgery. This sequence originates from a male donor with early-stage non-small cell lung cancer. Written as DNA, the CDR3 is TGTGCCAGCAGCAAACCAGGGGGCCGAGATACGCAGTATTTT. The encoded protein is CASSKPGGRDTQYF.